These 13 T cell receptor beta chains came from one sample sequenced in a study of blood T cell repertoires in COVID-19. Data came from immunoSEQ multiplex PCR; TCRdb stores just in-frame clones and leaves some out. The table lists about 25,000 clones, roughly 80% of them singletons. Sequenced: peripheral blood. The receptors here all came from a man aged 50 or older with active or convalescent COVID-19.

This clone was seen only once. The chain recombines TRBV29-1 with TRBJ2-3; D is unclear. Looked up from germline, CDR1 is SQVTM and CDR2 is ANQGSEA. This CDR3 region has 14 residues. Trimming stripped 0 bases from V and 2 bases from J, with 9 bases between. CDR3 protein: CSVEEGALTDTQYF. The DNA of the CDR3 is TGCAGCGTTGAAGAAGGAGCCCTCACAGATACGCAGTATTTT.

The CDR3 protein is CASSLAGGMSDEQYF. The CDR3 region has the DNA TGTGCCAGCAGCTTGGCGGGGGGCATGTCCGACGAGCAGTACTTC. The chain joins TRBV7-2 to TRBJ2-7, with 8 positions matching TRBD2. V trimming: 3 bases; J trimming: 5 bases; junction bases outside the gene matches: 9. From germline, CDR1 is SGHTA and CDR2 FQGNSA. The CDR3 is 15 residues long.

The rearrangement joins TRBV11-3 to TRBJ2-7, with a weak D call TRBD1 (7 bases). Germline V CDR1 and CDR2: SGHNT, YENEEA. V lost 5 bases to trimming and J lost 5 bases, with 13 bases between them. The CDR3 has 13 amino acids. The CDR3 is CASSPQGGDEQYF. The CDR3 coding sequence is TGTGCCAGCAGCCCCCAGGGGGGCGACGAGCAGTACTTC.

The CDR3 sequence: CASSPGGAETQYF. In nucleotides, the CDR3 is TGTGCCAGCAGCCCAGGGGGAGCAGAGACCCAGTACTTC. The rearrangement uses TRBV7-3 and TRBJ2-5; 7 nucleotides agree with TRBD1. The CDR3 is made up of 13 amino acids. Trimming removed 5 bases from V and 4 bases from J; junction bases left unmatched: 4. The germline CDR1 and CDR2 sequences are SGHTA and FQGTGA.

V is TRBV5-6 and J is TRBJ2-3; the D gene is possibly TRBD2 (6 bases). Germline CDR1 SGHDT, CDR2 YYEEEE. V lost 0 bases, J lost 7 bases, and 15 bases lay in between. CDR3 length: 15 amino acids. CDR3 sequence reads: CASSLVGPAGYTQYF. CDR3 in DNA: TGTGCCAGCAGCTTGGTAGGGCCGGCGGGATATACGCAGTATTTT.

This clone is labeled as medium-sized. V is TRBV6-4 and J is TRBJ2-3; 12 positions agree with TRBD2. There are 15 residues in the CDR3. Germline loops: CDR1 MRHNA, CDR2 SNTAGT. Trimming cost V 2 bases and J 3 bases; bases outside gene matches: 0. The CDR3 bases are TGTGCCAGCAGTGACGGGACTAGCGGGACAGATACGCAGTATTTT. Amino acid sequence: CASSDGTSGTDTQYF.

The chain carries TRBV12-5 and TRBJ2-3; 7 bases are a match to TRBD2. V shed 3 bases and J 9 bases; nucleotides not matched to a gene: 0. Germline assignment: CDR1 LGHNT and CDR2 FRNRAP. The CDR3 covers 11 residues. The CDR3 loop reads CASGFGGTQYF. In nucleotides, the CDR3 is TGTGCTAGTGGTTTCGGGGGGACGCAGTATTTT.

This clone came up a few times. The CDR3 reads CASRTLAAYEQYF. The CDR3 DNA reads as TGTGCCAGCAGAACACTAGCGGCCTACGAGCAGTACTTC. The J gene is TRBJ2-7, the V gene TRBV27, with 8 bases aligning to TRBD2. In germline, CDR1 is MNHEY, CDR2 SMNVEV (reference sequence). V was pared by 6 bases and J by 2 bases, with 3 bases of the junction left unmatched. The CDR3 is 13 residues long.

This chain links TRBV10-3 with TRBJ1-3; D is unclear. V lost 7 bases, J lost 0 bases, and 10 bases lay in between. Looked up from germline, CDR1 is ENHRY and CDR2 is SYGVKD. The CDR3 is 14 amino acids. The DNA of the CDR3 is TGTGCCATCACCGAGGGAAACTCTGGAAACACCATATATTTT. It codes for CAITEGNSGNTIYF.

The rearrangement joins TRBV11-3 to TRBJ2-1; a possible D gene is TRBD2 (6 bases). V was trimmed by 5 bases and J by 9 bases, leaving 11 bases between them. Germline CDR1 is SGHNT and CDR2 is YENEEA. The CDR3 loop spans 12 amino acids. CDR3: CASSGGGAEQFF. The CDR3 region has the DNA TGTGCCAGCAGCGGAGGCGGGGCTGAGCAGTTCTTC.

The J gene is TRBJ2-7, the V gene TRBV11-3; 10 bases map to TRBD2. V shed 5 bases and J 3 bases; nucleotides not matched to a gene: 4. CDR3 size: 14 residues. Germline V gene lookup returns CDR1 SGHNT and CDR2 YENEEA. The CDR3 region is CASSPTSGYYEQYF. CDR3 in DNA: TGTGCCAGCAGCCCGACTAGCGGGTACTACGAGCAGTACTTC.

V usage is TRBV5-1 and J usage is TRBJ2-7, with D tentatively TRBD1 (6 bases). The CDR3 loop spans 14 amino acids. Trimming took 3 bases from V and 5 from J, leaving 15 bases between them. Per germline, CDR1 SGHRS and CDR2 YFSETQ. In DNA, the CDR3 is TGCGCCAGCAGCTGGGGTACAGGGCGCGACGAGCAGTACTTC. Its translation: CASSWGTGRDEQYF.

This chain connects TRBV28 to TRBJ1-1; no clear D gene. V dropped 6 bases and J dropped 1 base, with 9 bases sitting between them. The CDR3 totals 13 residues. Germline CDR1 reads MDHEN; CDR2 reads SYDVKM. The CDR3, as DNA: TGTGCCAGCAGGGACCGGGGGAACACTGAAGCTTTCTTT. Translated: CASRDRGNTEAFF.